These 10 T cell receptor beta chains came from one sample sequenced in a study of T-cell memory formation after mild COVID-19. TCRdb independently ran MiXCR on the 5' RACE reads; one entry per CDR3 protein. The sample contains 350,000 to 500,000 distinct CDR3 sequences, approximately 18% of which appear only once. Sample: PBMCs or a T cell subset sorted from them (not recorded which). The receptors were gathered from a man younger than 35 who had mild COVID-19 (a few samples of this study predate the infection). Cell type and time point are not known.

CDR3 coding DNA: TGTGCCAGTAGTATACGGTCCCCCCCTGGGGCCAACGTCCTGACTTTC. Its protein product is CASSIRSPPGANVLTF. The chain joins TRBV19 to TRBJ2-6; D ambiguous. V dropped 2 bases and J dropped 2 bases, with 10 bases sitting between them. This CDR3 spans 16 amino acids. Germline CDR1 and CDR2: LNHDA and SQIVND (reference sequence).

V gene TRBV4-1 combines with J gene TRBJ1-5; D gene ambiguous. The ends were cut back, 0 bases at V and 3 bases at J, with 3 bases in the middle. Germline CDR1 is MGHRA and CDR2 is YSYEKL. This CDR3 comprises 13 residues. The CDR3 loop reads CASSQEANQPQHF. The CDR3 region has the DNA TGCGCCAGCAGCCAAGAAGCCAATCAGCCCCAGCATTTT.

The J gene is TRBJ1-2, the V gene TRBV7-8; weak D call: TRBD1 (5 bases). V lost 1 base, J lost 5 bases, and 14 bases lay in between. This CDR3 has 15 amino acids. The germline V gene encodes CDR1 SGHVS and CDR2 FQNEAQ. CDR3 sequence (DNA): TGTGCCAGCAGCTTAGTTGGCGGGGCAAGATATGGCTACACCTTC. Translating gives CASSLVGGARYGYTF. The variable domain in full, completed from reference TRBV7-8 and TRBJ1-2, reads GAGVSQSPRYKVAKRGQDVALRCDPISGHVSLFWYQQALGQGPEFLTYFQNEAQLDKSGLPSDRFFAERPEGSVSTLKIQRTQQEDSAVYLCASSLVGGARYGYTFGSGTRLTVV.

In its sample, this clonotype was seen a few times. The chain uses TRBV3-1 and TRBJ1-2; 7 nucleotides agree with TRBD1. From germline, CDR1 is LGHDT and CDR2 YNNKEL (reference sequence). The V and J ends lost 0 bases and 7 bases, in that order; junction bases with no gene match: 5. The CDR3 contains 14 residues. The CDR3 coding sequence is TGTGCCAGCAGCCAAGACGGGGACAGCGGTGGCTACACCTTC. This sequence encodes CASSQDGDSGGYTF.

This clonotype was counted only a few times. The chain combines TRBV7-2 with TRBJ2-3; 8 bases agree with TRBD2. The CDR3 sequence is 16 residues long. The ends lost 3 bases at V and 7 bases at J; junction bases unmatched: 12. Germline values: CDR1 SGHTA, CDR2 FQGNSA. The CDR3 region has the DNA TGTGCCAGCAGCTTCGGGGGGGAGCAGGGAAAGAATACGCAGTATTTT. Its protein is CASSFGGEQGKNTQYF.

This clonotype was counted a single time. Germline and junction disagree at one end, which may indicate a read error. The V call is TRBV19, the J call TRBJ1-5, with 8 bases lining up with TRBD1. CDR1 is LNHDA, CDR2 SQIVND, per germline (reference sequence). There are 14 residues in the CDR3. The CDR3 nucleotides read TGTGCCAGTAGTATCGACAGGGGTAGTCAGCCACAGCATTTT. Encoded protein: CASSIDRGSQPQHF.

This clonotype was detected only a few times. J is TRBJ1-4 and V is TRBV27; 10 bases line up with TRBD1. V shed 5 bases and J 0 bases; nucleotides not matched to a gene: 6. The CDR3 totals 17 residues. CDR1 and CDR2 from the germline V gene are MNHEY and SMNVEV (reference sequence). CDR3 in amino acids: CASSIGQGVATNEKLFF. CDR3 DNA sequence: TGTGCCAGCAGTATAGGACAGGGGGTGGCAACTAATGAAAAACTGTTTTTT.

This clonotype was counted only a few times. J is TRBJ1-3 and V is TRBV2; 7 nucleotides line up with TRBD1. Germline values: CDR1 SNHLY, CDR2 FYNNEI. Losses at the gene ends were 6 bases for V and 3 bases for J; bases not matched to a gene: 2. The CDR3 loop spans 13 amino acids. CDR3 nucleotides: TGTGCCAGCAGCCGACAGGGTGGAAACACCATATATTTT. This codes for CASSRQGGNTIYF.

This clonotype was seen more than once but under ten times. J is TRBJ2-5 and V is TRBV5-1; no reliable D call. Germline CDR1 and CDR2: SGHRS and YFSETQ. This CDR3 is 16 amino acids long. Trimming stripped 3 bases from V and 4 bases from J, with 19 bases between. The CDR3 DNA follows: TGCGCCAGCAGCTCGCCAAGGTCCGGGTCGAGAGAGACCCAGTACTTC. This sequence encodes CASSSPRSGSRETQYF.

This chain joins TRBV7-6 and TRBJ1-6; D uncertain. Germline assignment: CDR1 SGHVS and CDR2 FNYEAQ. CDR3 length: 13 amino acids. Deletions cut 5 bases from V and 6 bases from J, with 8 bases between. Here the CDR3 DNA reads TGTGCCAGCAGCCGTGGTCCTAATTCACCCCTCCACTTT. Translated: CASSRGPNSPLHF.